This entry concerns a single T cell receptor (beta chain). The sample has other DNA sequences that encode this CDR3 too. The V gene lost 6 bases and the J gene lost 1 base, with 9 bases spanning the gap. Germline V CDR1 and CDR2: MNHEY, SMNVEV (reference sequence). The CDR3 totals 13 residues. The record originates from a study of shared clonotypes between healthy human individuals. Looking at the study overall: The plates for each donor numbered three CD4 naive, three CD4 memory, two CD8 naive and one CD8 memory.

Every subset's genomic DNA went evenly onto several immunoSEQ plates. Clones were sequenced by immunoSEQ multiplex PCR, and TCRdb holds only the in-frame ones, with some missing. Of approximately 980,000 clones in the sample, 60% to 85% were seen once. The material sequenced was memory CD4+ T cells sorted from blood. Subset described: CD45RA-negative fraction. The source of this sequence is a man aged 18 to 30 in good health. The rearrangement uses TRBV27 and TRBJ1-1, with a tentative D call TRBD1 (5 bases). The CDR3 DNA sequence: TGTGCCAGCAGCTTGACAGCGAACACTGAAGCTTTCTTT. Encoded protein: CASSLTANTEAFF.